Presented here are 23 T cell receptor beta chains from one specimen sequenced in a study of beta chain features in type 1 diabetes. The entirety of the isolated RNA underwent reverse transcription, so expressed TCRB transcripts were sequenced. TCRdb keeps only in-frame clones here, not all; method: immunoSEQ multiplex PCR. The data contain some 150,000 clones, 9% to 10% of them singletons. Sequencing was done on a sample of central memory CD4+ T cells from blood. These receptors originate from a woman aged 40 to 50 in good health.

This clone has just a few counts. The chain links TRBV6-5 to TRBJ2-5; TRBD1 matches 9 bases. V lost 7 bases, J lost 5 bases, and 2 bases stayed unmatched. The CDR3 length is 12 residues. CDR1 is MNHEY, CDR2 SVGAGI, per germline. The CDR3 DNA reads TGTGCCAGCAACGGACAGGGGGAGACCCAGTACTTC. Translating it yields CASNGQGETQYF.

Only a few counts were recorded for this clone. This chain joins TRBV19 and TRBJ2-3; tentatively, D is TRBD2 (5 bases). V was clipped by 5 bases and J by 3 bases, with 12 bases between them. CDR3 length: 14 residues. Germline CDR1 LNHDA, CDR2 SQIVND (reference sequence). CDR3 nucleotide sequence: TGTGCCAGTAGTTTGACGGGGTATACAGATACGCAGTATTTT. This gives the protein CASSLTGYTDTQYF.

The chain's CDR3 is CASSPTPRGEQFF. The CDR3 DNA sequence: TGTGCCAGCAGTCCCACCCCTAGGGGTGAGCAGTTCTTC. The chain employs TRBV27 and TRBJ2-1; D possibly corresponds to TRBD1 (5 bases). From germline, CDR1 is MNHEY and CDR2 SMNVEV (reference sequence). Trimming removed 5 bases from V and 9 bases from J, with 14 bases in between. The length of the CDR3 is 13 residues.

This clone came up a few times. The rearrangement joins TRBV7-9 to TRBJ2-2; D unclear. There are 16 residues in the CDR3. The germline CDR1 and CDR2 sequences are SEHNR and FQNEAQ (reference sequence). Deletions cut 5 bases from V and 2 bases from J, with 15 bases between. CDR3 sequence (DNA): TGTGCCAGCAGCCGAGGTGGCTATCGAAACACCGGGGAGCTGTTTTTT. Its protein product is CASSRGGYRNTGELFF.

Only a few counts were recorded for this clone. The chain is built from TRBV11-2 and TRBJ2-7, with D maybe TRBD1 (6 bases). This CDR3 is built from 14 residues. Trimming took 3 bases from V and 0 from J, leaving 9 bases between them. Germline V gene sequence: CDR1 SGHAT, CDR2 FQNNGV. The CDR3 DNA reads TGTGCCAGCAGCTTTCAGGGGCCCTCCTACGAGCAGTACTTC. Translated: CASSFQGPSYEQYF.

This chain links TRBV27 with TRBJ1-2, with D tentatively TRBD1 (5 bases). This CDR3 comprises 15 residues. V lost 2 bases and J 5 bases, leaving 15 bases between the germline ends. Germline values: CDR1 MNHEY, CDR2 SMNVEV (reference sequence). CDR3 DNA: TGTGCCAGCAGTTTAACCATCCAGGGACTATATGGCTACACCTTC. Translated, it gives CASSLTIQGLYGYTF.

This chain joins TRBV7-2 and TRBJ2-2, with D tentatively TRBD1 (6 bases). Trimming pared 1 base from V and 8 bases from J, leaving 14 bases between. CDR1 is SGHTA and CDR2 is FQGNSA in the germline V gene. The CDR3 has 15 residues. The CDR3 spells CASSLVGTGKGELFF. CDR3 nucleotide sequence: TGTGCCAGCAGCTTAGTAGGAACAGGGAAAGGGGAGCTGTTTTTT.

This clone was counted between two and nine times. This chain's CDR3 is CASSEAGTSVASEQYF. The CDR3 DNA sequence: TGTGCCAGCAGTGAAGCCGGGACTAGCGTGGCTAGCGAGCAGTACTTC. The gene calls are TRBV2 and TRBJ2-7, with 10 bases that match TRBD2. There are 16 residues in the CDR3. Unmatched junction bases numbered 8, after V lost 0 bases and J lost 6 bases. The germline V gene has CDR1 SNHLY and CDR2 FYNNEI.

This clone was counted between two and nine times. This rearrangement joins TRBV25-1 to TRBJ2-2, with D perhaps matching TRBD2 (5 bases). Deletions cut 4 bases from V and 4 bases from J, with 10 bases between. Germline CDR1 and CDR2: MGHDK and SYGVNS. The length of the CDR3 is 14 residues. DNA for the CDR3: TGTGCCAGCAGTGCGGAGGCGAGCACCGGGGAGCTGTTTTTT. Encoded protein: CASSAEASTGELFF.

This clone turned up a few times. V gene TRBV5-1 combines with J gene TRBJ2-3; D possibly corresponds to TRBD2 (6 bases). This CDR3 region has 15 residues. CDR1 SGHRS and CDR2 YFSETQ come from the germline V gene. Trimming removed 4 bases at V and 4 bases at J, with 16 bases between. The CDR3 DNA follows: TGCGCCAGCAGCCGGCCCGGTGGGGGGTCAGATACGCAGTATTTT. This encodes CASSRPGGGSDTQYF.

The V gene is TRBV6-5, the J gene TRBJ2-7; 8 bases are shared with TRBD1. After removal of 2 bases from V and 5 bases from J, the junction contained 5 bases not matched to a gene. Per germline, CDR1 MNHEY and CDR2 SVGAGI. The CDR3 contains 14 residues. CDR3 DNA: TGTGCCAGCAGTTACACCAGGGGGCGCGACGAGCAGTACTTC. This encodes CASSYTRGRDEQYF.

This clone has only a few counts. The rearrangement uses TRBV19 and TRBJ2-7, with D hard to call. Trimming removed 0 bases at V and 4 bases at J, with 7 bases between. Per germline, CDR1 LNHDA and CDR2 SQIVND (reference sequence). The CDR3 is made up of 13 amino acids. Here the CDR3 DNA reads TGTGCCAGTAGTATAGATTGGGCGTACGAGCAGTACTTC. Its translation: CASSIDWAYEQYF. The variable domain in full, completed from reference TRBV19 and TRBJ2-7, reads DGGITQSPKYLFRKEGQNVTLSCEQNLNHDAMYWYRQDPGQGLRLIYYSQIVNDFQKGDIAEGYSVSREKKESFPLTVTSAQKNPTAFYLCASSIDWAYEQYFGPGTRLTVT.

A note on this clone: At one of its ends the junction is not consistent with the germline gene, which may arise from a read error. The V call is TRBV9, the J call TRBJ2-1; 14 nucleotides match TRBD2. The CDR3 has 14 residues. Germline CDR1 reads SGDLS; CDR2 reads YYNGEE. The CDR3 is CASNVGTSGGMQFF. CDR3 DNA: TGTGCCAGCAACGTAGGGACTAGCGGGGGAATGCAGTTCTTC.

The CDR3 DNA sequence: TGTGCCAGCAGCCAACAACCCGGAGGCTATGGCTACACCTTC. This translates into CASSQQPGGYGYTF. V gene TRBV14 combines with J gene TRBJ1-2, with D unresolved. Germline V lookup: CDR1 SGHDN, CDR2 FVKESK. This CDR3 comprises 14 residues. The ends were cut back, 2 bases at V and 4 bases at J, with 11 bases in the middle.

This clone turned up a few times. The chain carries TRBV7-2 and TRBJ2-3, with D maybe TRBD1 (6 bases). The CDR3 extends over 13 amino acids. Germline values: CDR1 SGHTA, CDR2 FQGNSA. Trimming stripped 6 bases from V and 5 bases from J, with 12 bases between. Written as DNA, the CDR3 is TGTGCCAGCAGGGGAACAGGGTTAGATACGCAGTATTTT. Translated: CASRGTGLDTQYF.

This clone turned up a few times. The chain recombines TRBV28 with TRBJ1-2, with D perhaps matching TRBD1 (5 bases). From germline, CDR1 is MDHEN and CDR2 SYDVKM. This CDR3 has 12 residues. Trimming removed 6 bases from V and 7 bases from J, with 12 bases in between. CDR3 sequence reads: CASSSQGFGYTF. The CDR3 region has the DNA TGTGCCAGCAGCTCCCAGGGTTTTGGCTACACCTTC.

The chain couples TRBV29-1 to TRBJ1-1, with D perhaps matching TRBD1 (6 bases). Germline CDR1 is SQVTM and CDR2 is ANQGSEA. The CDR3 spans 13 residues. V lost 2 bases and J lost 1, with 8 bases in between. The CDR3 DNA reads as TGCAGCGTTGAACGGACAGCGAACACTGAAGCTTTCTTT. It specifies CSVERTANTEAFF.

The sample holds a few counts of this clone. This rearrangement joins TRBV5-4 to TRBJ1-5; D perhaps matches TRBD1 (5 bases). Germline V gene data show CDR1 as SGHNT and CDR2 as YYREEE (reference sequence). This CDR3 has 16 amino acids. Between the trimmed V and J ends, which lost 0 bases and 4 bases, there was a span of 14 bases. The DNA of the CDR3 is TGTGCCAGCAGCTTGGGGGGCGGATTTGGAAATCAGCCCCAGCATTTT. The encoded protein is CASSLGGGFGNQPQHF.

This chain uses TRBV27 with TRBJ1-5; tentatively, D is TRBD1 (6 bases). Trimming stripped 5 bases from V and 5 bases from J, with 13 bases between. The CDR3 covers 14 residues. Germline V gene sequence: CDR1 MNHEY, CDR2 SMNVEV (reference sequence). The CDR3 DNA reads as TGTGCCAGCAGTCCACAGGGCTACTATCAGCCCCAGCATTTT. It translates to CASSPQGYYQPQHF.

Only a few counts were recorded for this clone. One junction end does not reproduce the germline sequence, and a read error may be involved. V gene TRBV12-5 combines with J gene TRBJ2-1, with D perhaps TRBD1 (5 bases). The CDR3 extends over 14 amino acids. Germline lookup yields CDR1 LGHNT and CDR2 FRNRAP. CDR3 sequence: CACGPQGVGNEQFF. CDR3 nucleotides: TGTGCTTGTGGCCCCCAGGGTGTCGGTAATGAGCAGTTCTTC.

This clone has only a few counts. The chain has TRBV11-2 and TRBJ2-1; 8 nucleotides line up with TRBD2. The CDR3 runs to 17 residues. J was trimmed by 9 bases and V by 5 bases; bases with no gene match: 18. The V gene's germline CDR1 is SGHAT and CDR2 FQNNGV. The CDR3 is CASSPITGTSIHGEQFF. Here the CDR3 DNA reads TGTGCCAGCAGCCCCATCACCGGGACTAGTATCCACGGTGAGCAGTTCTTC.

The chain uses TRBV14 and TRBJ1-3, with 10 bases fitting TRBD1. J was trimmed by 4 bases and V by 5 bases; bases with no gene match: 5. Germline V gives CDR1 SGHDN, CDR2 FVKESK. The CDR3 runs 15 residues. The CDR3, as DNA: TGTGCCAGCAGCAGACAGGGGGCCAGAGGAAACACCATATATTTT. Its translation is CASSRQGARGNTIYF.

This clone has a count of ten or more. The DNA of the CDR3 is TGTGCCAGCAGCCTAACGCAGGGGACAGGGGAGACCCAGTACTTC. It translates to CASSLTQGTGETQYF. The genes are TRBV7-9 and TRBJ2-5, with TRBD1 matching over 9 bases. The CDR3 has 15 amino acids. CDR1 SEHNR and CDR2 FQNEAQ come from the germline V gene (reference sequence). J was trimmed by 5 bases and V by 5 bases; bases with no gene match: 9.